These 8 T cell receptor beta chains were sequenced from one sample in a study of human T cells and chemical hapten exposure. Stated time point: pre-sensitization, week 0. Regarding treatment: therapeutic diphenylcyclopropenone sensitization with weekly scalp DPC. TCRdb processed the RACE reads anew with MiXCR; each CDR3 protein has one entry. The sample includes 350,000 to 450,000 distinct CDR3 sequences, around 5.5% of them seen just once. The material sequenced was whole blood, taken in connection with sensitization to the hapten diphenylcyclopropenone (DPC). Receptor source: a woman aged 50 to 60 with alopecia areata. Some clones in this sample may be carry-over from other donors' samples.

In its sample, this clonotype was seen many times. The CDR3 nucleotides read TGTGCCAGCAGGGTCTTCGGCGGAAACACCATATATTTT. Its protein product is CASRVFGGNTIYF. J is TRBJ1-3 and V is TRBV5-6; D not resolved. The length of the CDR3 is 13 residues. Germline CDR1 and CDR2: SGHDT and YYEEEE. V was shortened by 5 bases and J by 4 bases, with 10 bases between the two germline ends.

Regarding this clonotype: Germline and junction disagree at one end, which may indicate a read error. The chain couples TRBV5-1 to TRBJ1-1; perhaps TRBD1 as D (5 bases). The CDR3 is 13 amino acids. Germline V CDR1 and CDR2: SGHRS, YFSETQ. In nucleotides, the CDR3 is TGCGCCAGCAGCTTGCAGGAAGGGACTGAAGCTTACTTT. Translation gives CASSLQEGTEAYF. Combining the CDR3 with reference TRBV5-1 and TRBJ1-1 gives the whole variable domain KAGVTQTPRYLIKTRGQQVTLSCSPISGHRSVSWYQQTPGQGLQFLFEYFSETQRNKGNFPGRFSGRQFSNSRSEMNVSTLELGDSALYLCASSLQEGTEAYFGQGTRLTVV.

The chain employs TRBV2 and TRBJ2-3; no clear D. Looked up from germline, CDR1 is SNHLY and CDR2 is FYNNEI. V lost 3 bases to trimming and J lost 4 bases, with 17 bases between them. The CDR3 has 16 amino acids. The DNA of the CDR3 is TGTGCCAGCAGTGATGGGGTTAATCCCGAACCAGATACGCAGTATTTT. Protein product: CASSDGVNPEPDTQYF.

The rearrangement links TRBV6-1 to TRBJ1-1, with 8 bases aligning to TRBD1. V was pared by 4 bases and J by 3 bases, with 4 bases of the junction left unmatched. The CDR3 consists of 14 residues. Germline V gene lookup returns CDR1 MNHNS and CDR2 SASEGT. The CDR3 DNA sequence: TGTGCCAGCAGTGCAGGGACAGGACACACTGAAGCTTTCTTT. Its protein is CASSAGTGHTEAFF.

This chain uses TRBV7-9 with TRBJ1-5; D is possibly TRBD1 (5 bases). V was shortened by 4 bases and J by 4 bases, with 14 bases between the two germline ends. In germline, CDR1 is SEHNR, CDR2 FQNEAQ (reference sequence). CDR3 size: 15 residues. The CDR3 DNA reads as TGTGCCAGCAGCTACGGAGACAGCTTTAATCAGCCCCAGCATTTT. As protein: CASSYGDSFNQPQHF.

This chain links TRBV3-1 with TRBJ1-2; possible D gene TRBD1, 5 bases. V lost 8 bases and J 2 bases, leaving 15 bases between the germline ends. This CDR3 contains 14 residues. The germline gives CDR1 LGHDT, CDR2 YNNKEL (reference sequence). DNA for the CDR3: TGTGCCAGCCGCCCGGCCGGGGCCAACTATGGCTACACCTTC. Amino acid sequence: CASRPAGANYGYTF.

This clonotype was recorded at least ten times. The chain recombines TRBV7-9 with TRBJ2-7; D gene unclear. The V gene lost 3 bases and the J gene lost 2 bases, with 11 bases spanning the gap. The CDR3 covers 14 residues. The germline CDR1 and CDR2 sequences are SEHNR and FQNEAQ (reference sequence). The DNA of the CDR3 is TGTGCCAGCAGCTTGGGCGGACGAGCCTACGAGCAGTACTTC. The encoded protein is CASSLGGRAYEQYF.

This clonotype showed up many times. The chain carries TRBV3-1 and TRBJ1-2; weak D call: TRBD1 (5 bases). The CDR3 has 14 residues. Deletions cut 4 bases from V and 8 bases from J, with 17 bases between. CDR1 is LGHDT, CDR2 YNNKEL, per germline (reference sequence). This chain's CDR3 is CASSPSGSRGGYTF. CDR3 in DNA: TGTGCCAGCAGCCCATCAGGGAGCCGAGGGGGCTACACCTTC.